Shown below are 22 T cell receptor beta chains from a single sample sequenced in a study of radiotherapy plus CTLA-4 blockade in lung cancer. Produced via immunoSEQ multiplex PCR; TCRdb's table is partial and in-frame only. The profile shows about 77,000 clones, roughly 69% of them singletons. The sequenced sample was peripheral blood, obtained from a patient treated with radiotherapy plus ipilimumab. These TCRs come from a human donor with non-small cell lung cancer whose response to radiotherapy plus ipilimumab could not be evaluated.

The rearrangement joins TRBV12-5 to TRBJ1-5, with no clear D. Germline V gene lookup returns CDR1 LGHNT and CDR2 FRNRAP. V gave up 0 bases and J gave up 4 bases, with 4 bases separating them. CDR3 length: 13 amino acids. The DNA for the CDR3 is TGTGCTAGTGGTTTGGTCCCTAATCAGCCCCAGCATTTT. As protein: CASGLVPNQPQHF.

The chain couples TRBV4-1 to TRBJ2-7; 8 nucleotides agree with TRBD1. The CDR3 is 14 residues long. Germline CDR1 reads MGHRA; CDR2 reads YSYEKL. The V segment lost 5 bases and the J segment 2 bases; nucleotides outside the gene matches: 5. The CDR3 loop reads CASSYGTGAYEQYF. The CDR3 nucleotides read TGCGCCAGCAGCTACGGGACAGGAGCCTACGAGCAGTACTTC.

The V call is TRBV28, the J call TRBJ1-2, with D perhaps matching TRBD1 (5 bases). The CDR3 length is 13 residues. The germline V gene has CDR1 MDHEN and CDR2 SYDVKM. The germline V and J ends were trimmed by 6 bases and 1 base, with 9 bases remaining between them. CDR3 residues: CASRWQGNYGYTF. CDR3 sequence (DNA): TGTGCCAGCAGATGGCAGGGTAACTATGGCTACACCTTC.

This clone was recorded once. CDR3 sequence: CASSEDYRSNTEAFF. In DNA form, the CDR3 reads TGTGCCAGCAGTGAAGACTATCGGTCGAACACTGAAGCTTTCTTT. The chain employs TRBV27 and TRBJ1-1, with D unresolved. This CDR3 contains 15 residues. From germline, CDR1 is MNHEY and CDR2 SMNVEV (reference sequence). V lost 5 bases and J 1 base, leaving 14 bases between the germline ends.

The chain is built from TRBV18 and TRBJ1-3; 9 bases align to TRBD1. This CDR3 spans 16 amino acids. The germline V gene has CDR1 KGHSH and CDR2 LQKENI. Germline trimming cut 3 bases from V and 4 bases from J; bases unmatched to any gene: 7. The CDR3 region is CASSPEQGAQGNTIYF. The CDR3 DNA is TGTGCCAGCTCACCCGAACAGGGGGCTCAAGGAAACACCATATATTTT.

The chain links TRBV7-9 to TRBJ2-5; 7 bases align to TRBD1. Germline V gene lookup returns CDR1 SEHNR and CDR2 FQNEAQ (reference sequence). The trim removed 5 bases at V and 2 bases at J, leaving 5 bases unmatched. This CDR3 is built from 14 residues. In DNA form, the CDR3 reads TGTGCCAGCAGCACCTCGACAGGGCAAGAGACCCAGTACTTC. Amino acids: CASSTSTGQETQYF. The entire variable domain, with the rest obtained from reference TRBV7-9 and TRBJ2-5, is as follows: DTGVSQNPRHKITKRGQNVTFRCDPISEHNRLYWYRQTLGQGPEFLTYFQNEAQLEKSRLLSDRFSAERPKGSFSTLEIQRTEQGDSAMYLCASSTSTGQETQYFGPGTRLLVL.

The chain combines TRBV5-6 with TRBJ2-1; 8 bases are shared with TRBD1. The length of the CDR3 is 15 residues. V lost 1 base to trimming and J lost 8 bases; unmatched junction nucleotides: 8. Germline V gene data show CDR1 as SGHDT and CDR2 as YYEEEE. DNA of the CDR3: TGTGCCAGCAGCTTGAAGGCAGGGGGCATCGATGAGCAGTTCTTC. This codes for CASSLKAGGIDEQFF.

In this sample, this clone turned up a few times. This chain links TRBV7-3 with TRBJ2-1; possible D gene TRBD2, 6 bases. The CDR3 consists of 16 residues. V was pared by 1 base and J by 0 bases, with 10 bases between. In germline, CDR1 is SGHTA, CDR2 FQGTGA. The CDR3 sequence is CASSLSGGSSYNEQFF. CDR3 DNA: TGTGCCAGCAGCTTAAGTGGGGGGAGCTCCTACAATGAGCAGTTCTTC.

The CDR3 DNA sequence: TGTGCCACCAGCAGAGTCGGTAAGAGGGCTGAAGCTTTCTTT. Residues: CATSRVGKRAEAFF. The rearrangement links TRBV15 to TRBJ1-1; D not certain. The CDR3 is 14 amino acids. The V gene's germline CDR1 is LNHNV and CDR2 YYDKDF (reference sequence). V lost 1 base and J lost 6, with 12 bases in between.

The chain couples TRBV28 to TRBJ2-2; 8 nucleotides line up with TRBD1. Germline trimming cut 5 bases from V and 3 bases from J; bases unmatched to any gene: 17. The germline V gene has CDR1 MDHEN and CDR2 SYDVKM. This CDR3 has 19 residues. The CDR3 DNA follows: TGTGCCAGCAGTATGACGGACAGGGTGAAAATTATGTACACCGGGGAGCTGTTTTTT. Protein: CASSMTDRVKIMYTGELFF.

This clone was found a few times. This rearrangement joins TRBV4-3 to TRBJ1-5, with D unresolved. Germline-derived CDR1 and CDR2 are LGHNA and YSLEER. With 0 bases removed from V and 3 bases from J, the gap between germline ends came to 9 bases. The CDR3 spans 15 residues. The CDR3 loop is CASSQDGRNNQPQHF. In nucleotides, the CDR3 is TGCGCCAGCAGCCAAGACGGGAGAAACAATCAGCCCCAGCATTTT.

The rearrangement links TRBV28 to TRBJ1-2; D is ambiguous. The V end was cut by 5 bases, the J end by 4 bases, with 14 bases between. The germline gives CDR1 MDHEN, CDR2 SYDVKM. The length of the CDR3 is 14 residues. CDR3: CASSPSTRSYGYTF. The DNA for the CDR3 is TGTGCCAGCAGTCCATCGACAAGATCCTATGGCTACACCTTC.

The rearrangement links TRBV6-4 to TRBJ2-1, with 9 bases lining up with TRBD2. There are 13 residues in the CDR3. Germline CDR1 is MRHNA and CDR2 is SNTAGT. The ends lost 8 bases at V and 10 bases at J; junction bases unmatched: 9. The CDR3 here is CASGRLAGDEQFF. The CDR3, as DNA: TGTGCCAGCGGACGCTTAGCGGGGGACGAGCAGTTCTTC.

V usage is TRBV29-1 and J usage is TRBJ2-2; no clear D gene. Germline CDR1 and CDR2: SQVTM and ANQGSEA. The ends were cut back, 1 base at V and 5 bases at J, with 11 bases in the middle. The CDR3 has 14 amino acids. Written as DNA, the CDR3 is TGCAGCGTTGAAGGGGCGTCAGAAACCGGGGAGCTGTTTTTT. Amino acid sequence: CSVEGASETGELFF.

V gene TRBV18 combines with J gene TRBJ2-5; tentative D call: TRBD1 (5 bases). The assigned J gene may be wrong: the sequence end matches TRBJ2-7 better. The CDR3 has 14 amino acids. Germline CDR1 reads KGHSH; CDR2 reads LQKENI. CDR3 sequence reads: CASSPPDNRYEQYF. CDR3 nucleotides: TGTGCCAGCTCACCACCGGACAACCGTTACGAGCAGTACTTC.

This clone appeared once. The rearrangement uses TRBV5-4 and TRBJ1-2; weak D call: TRBD1 (5 bases). Germline-derived CDR1 and CDR2 are SGHNT and YYREEE (reference sequence). V shed 0 bases and J shed 8 bases, with 14 bases lying between them. The CDR3 extends over 14 amino acids. CDR3 DNA: TGTGCCAGCAGCTTGGTTGGGGCGGCGGGAGGCTACACCTTC. This translates into CASSLVGAAGGYTF.

The chain uses TRBV7-2 and TRBJ1-2; 7 bases map to TRBD1. Germline CDR1 SGHTA, CDR2 FQGNSA. The CDR3 is 14 residues long. The junction had 3 bases not matched to a gene; V was cut back by 3 bases and J by 2 bases. CDR3 sequence: CASSFRGVNYGYTF. The CDR3 DNA sequence: TGTGCCAGCAGCTTCAGGGGGGTAAACTATGGCTACACCTTC. Looking up the rest from reference TRBV7-2 and TRBJ1-2 gives the full variable domain: GAGVSQSPSNKVTEKGKDVELRCDPISGHTALYWYRQSLGQGLEFLIYFQGNSAPDKSGLPSDRFSAERTGGSVSTLTIQRTQQEDSAVYLCASSFRGVNYGYTFGSGTRLTVV.

The V call is TRBV29-1, the J call TRBJ1-2; D not resolved. The germline V gene has CDR1 SQVTM and CDR2 ANQGSEA. Trimming took off 4 bases at V and 7 bases at J, with 7 bases between the two ends. The length of the CDR3 is 10 residues. The CDR3 region is CSVGEGGYTF. Written as DNA, the CDR3 is TGCAGCGTTGGGGAGGGTGGCTACACCTTC. The full variable domain, its missing parts supplied by reference TRBV29-1 and TRBJ1-2, is SAVISQKPSRDICQRGTSLTIQCQVDSQVTMMFWYRQQPGQSLTLIATANQGSEATYESGFVIDKFPISRPNLTFSTLTVSNMSPEDSSIYLCSVGEGGYTFGSGTRLTVV.

A few counts support this clone. The chain carries TRBV19 and TRBJ1-2, with no clear D. The CDR3 totals 14 residues. The V and J ends lost 3 bases and 4 bases respectively, with 12 bases between them. The V gene's germline CDR1 is LNHDA and CDR2 SQIVND (reference sequence). The CDR3 loop reads CASSIGYSGYGYTF. In DNA, the CDR3 is TGTGCCAGTAGTATTGGGTATTCGGGCTATGGCTACACCTTC.

The V and J genes are TRBV28 and TRBJ2-7; TRBD2 agrees at 7 bases. This CDR3 has 16 amino acids. Germline V CDR1 and CDR2: MDHEN, SYDVKM. Unmatched junction bases numbered 11, after V lost 4 bases and J lost 2 bases. As DNA, the CDR3 is TGTGCCAGCAGTTGGGGACTATTTTCTACAGCCTACGAGCAGTACTTC. This encodes CASSWGLFSTAYEQYF.

The chain joins TRBV30 to TRBJ2-4; possibly TRBD1 for D (6 bases). The CDR3 spans 12 residues. Trimming removed 5 bases from V and 7 bases from J, with 12 bases in between. Per germline, CDR1 GTSNPN and CDR2 SVGIG (reference sequence). The DNA of the CDR3 is TGTGCCTGGGACCGAGGGGGTAACATTCAGTACTTC. Residues: CAWDRGGNIQYF.

The chain is built from TRBV6-5 and TRBJ1-2, with 9 bases fitting TRBD1. The J segment lost 5 bases and the V segment lost 4 bases, leaving 8 bases of the junction unmatched. Germline V gene data show CDR1 as MNHEY and CDR2 as SVGAGI. The CDR3 covers 15 residues. The CDR3 region has the DNA TGTGCCAGCAGTTCCGAGGACAGGGGTTATTATGGCTACACCTTC. Its translation is CASSSEDRGYYGYTF.